The sequence of this T cell receptor beta chain was determined in a study of blood T cell repertoires in COVID-19 (dated by TCRdb to 2018 to 2021). Study-wide context: The collaborator samples originated in the United States, Italy and Spain and spanned the acute and convalescent phases of COVID-19. The repertoires were made available in a free public database intended to serve as a resource for research on the immune response to SARS-CoV-2. The sample metadata nearly always contained a de-identified subject ID, COVID-19 status, age in years and sex. The material from the prospective study consisted of cDNA or gDNA derived from T cells, B-cell-depleted T cells, or PBMCs. Subjects who had been exposed to COVID-19, were actively infected with it, or had recovered from it provided the deeply sampled blood TCRbeta repertoires that made up the dataset. Samples were obtained from the ongoing ImmuneRACE study (first 160 participants) and from approximately 1,200 subjects provided by 6 global collaborators. Where available, HLA class I and class II types were taken from metadata supplied by the sample provider and were not determined by assay-based typing. The study at large found these results: The amount of clinical and demographic metadata varied by source and participant and was provided uncurated.

Collaborating institutions collected whole blood in K2EDTA tubes following their own protocols. For TCRbeta analysis, collaborators shipped samples in one of three forms: frozen whole blood, isolated PBMCs, or DNA extracted from either of those sample types. Per the germline V gene, SQVTM is the CDR1 and ANQGSEA is the CDR2. Including cysteine and phenylalanine, the CDR3 has 12 amino acids. Only the CDR3 DNA stays, 36 bases, in frame from base 1. Trimming costs V 5 bases and J 8 bases, and their ends lie 12 bases apart. TCRbeta CDR3 regions were amplified from genomic DNA using the immunoSEQ Assay, a bias-controlled multiplex PCR. Turning to the authors' computational methods: Nucleated cell counts per sample were estimated from amplification of reference gene primers within the assay. Sequence reads were collapsed and filtered to measure the absolute abundance of every unique TCRbeta CDR3 rearrangement. For each sample, productive Simpson clonality was calculated as the square root of Simpson's diversity index across productive rearrangements. The table was pulled from immuneACCESS by TCRdb, which kept in-frame rearrangements only. Such tables lose some clones; where checked, under half of the loss comes from unresolved V genes, and the rest has no known cause. That table furnishes V, J and clone size, whereas the DNA furnished D and trimming. Recorded for this sample are 130,000 to 150,000 clones; 75% to 85% of them occurred a single time. Roughly 8.4% of the sample is in the top ten clones.

In regard to this clone: The specificity of this receptor is unknown. No qualities accompany the bases; no much larger clone lies one base away.

The TCR comes from a human donor with acute or convalescent COVID-19. The donor label of this sample is uncertain. The chain links TRBV29-1 with TRBJ1-4, and possibly TRBD1, on 5 matching bases. Sequencing was carried out using peripheral blood. The CDR3 region: CSVIQGGEKLFF. The bases are TGCAGCGTTATCCAGGGAGGGGAAAAACTGTTTTTT.